This TCR beta chain came from a study of cytomegalovirus exposure and HLA in healthy donors. Study outcomes and limitations: In a later analysis, donors in an Asian-associated ancestry cluster reportedly had fewer N-insertions in productive TCRs than the cohort mean.

On this clone: Antigen: not known.

Primers for the PCR totalled 60 Vbeta and 13 Jbeta. Sequenced by immunoSEQ multiplex PCR; TCRdb stores in-frame clones only, minus some. Among about 100,000 clones, around three quarters were seen once, and the ten largest hold about 5.2%. Looked up from germline, CDR1 is KGHSY and CDR2 is FQNENV. The V gene end was trimmed by 4 bases and the J gene end by 7 bases; junction bases not matched to a gene: 5. There are 14 residues in the CDR3. Sequenced input: PBMCs. This rearrangement joins TRBV16 to TRBJ1-5, with 9 nucleotides matching TRBD1. This clonotype was sampled from a female donor in good health and CMV-seropositive. CDR3 coding DNA: TGTGCCAGCAGCCCGGGACAGGGCAGGCAGCCCCAGCATTTT. Amino acids: CASSPGQGRQPQHF.